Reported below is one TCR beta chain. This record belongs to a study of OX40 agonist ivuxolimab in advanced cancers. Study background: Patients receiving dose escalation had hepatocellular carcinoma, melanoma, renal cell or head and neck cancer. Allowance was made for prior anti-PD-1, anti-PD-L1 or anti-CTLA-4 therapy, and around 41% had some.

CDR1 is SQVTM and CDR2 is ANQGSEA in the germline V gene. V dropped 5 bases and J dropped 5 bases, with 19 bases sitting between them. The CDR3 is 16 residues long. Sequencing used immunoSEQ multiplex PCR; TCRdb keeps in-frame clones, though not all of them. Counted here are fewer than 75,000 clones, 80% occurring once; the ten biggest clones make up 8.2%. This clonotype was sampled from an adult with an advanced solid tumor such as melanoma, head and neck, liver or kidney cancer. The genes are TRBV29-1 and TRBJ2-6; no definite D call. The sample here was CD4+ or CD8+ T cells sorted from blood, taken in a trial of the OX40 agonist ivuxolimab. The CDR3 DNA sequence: TGCAGCGTTATGCGGTTACTACAAAGTCGGGCCAACGTCCTGACTTTC. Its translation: CSVMRLLQSRANVLTF.